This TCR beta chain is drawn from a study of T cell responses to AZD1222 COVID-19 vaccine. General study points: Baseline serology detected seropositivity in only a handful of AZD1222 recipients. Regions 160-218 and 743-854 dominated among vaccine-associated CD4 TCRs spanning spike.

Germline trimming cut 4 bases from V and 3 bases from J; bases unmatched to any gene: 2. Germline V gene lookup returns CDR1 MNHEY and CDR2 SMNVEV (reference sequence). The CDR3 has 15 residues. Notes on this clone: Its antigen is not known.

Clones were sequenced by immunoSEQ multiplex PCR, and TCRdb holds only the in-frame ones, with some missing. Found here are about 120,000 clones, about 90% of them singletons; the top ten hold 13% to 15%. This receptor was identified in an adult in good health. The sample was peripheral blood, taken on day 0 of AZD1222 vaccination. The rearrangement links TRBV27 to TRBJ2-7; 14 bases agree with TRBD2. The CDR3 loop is CASSSGLAGVYEQYF. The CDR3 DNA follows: TGTGCCAGCAGTTCGGGACTAGCGGGAGTCTACGAGCAGTACTTC.